This TCR beta chain was captured by sequencing in a study of Ad26.COV2.S vaccination and SARS-CoV-2 variants. General observations from the study: Possible underestimation of total T cell responses by the TCR breadth and depth analyses was noted. Spike-specific TCR breadth was greater in vaccine than placebo recipients.

This CDR3 region has 13 residues. CDR1 SGHRS and CDR2 YFSETQ come from the germline V gene. The V and J ends lost 0 bases and 3 bases respectively, with 7 bases between them. This table comes from immunoSEQ multiplex PCR, and its TCRdb copy is limited to in-frame clones, with some not included. The top ten hold less than 4.5% of the sample, which has about 470,000 clones, 90% seen once. Indicated treatment: roughly 19 received Ad26.COV2.S at low or high dose, single or two shots; 5 received placebo; per-sample allocation not given. Following the first vaccine or placebo injection, samples were taken on day 63. An adult of 18-55 years in Boston served as donor. On this clone: The antigen is undetermined.

This TCR came from a person aged 18-60 years who received the Ad26.COV2.S COVID-19 vaccine or a placebo. Specimen: peripheral blood, collected in a trial of Ad26.COV2.S vaccine versus placebo. The V gene is TRBV5-1, the J gene TRBJ2-7; tentatively, D is TRBD2 (6 bases). CDR3 DNA: TGCGCCAGCAGCTTGGGGGAGGACTACGAGCAGTACTTC. It encodes CASSLGEDYEQYF.